This TCR beta chain was sequenced in a study of a mutant IDH1 vaccine in newly diagnosed glioma. Time point indicated: week 23, last vaccination. A 20-mer mutant IDH1 peptide at 300 ug was injected subcutaneously with topical imiquimod. Some clones are missing from TCRdb's copy, which holds only in-frame ones; the method was immunoSEQ multiplex PCR. Here the sample spans 35,000 to 50,000 clones, approximately 90% being singletons. The V and J ends lost 5 bases and 7 bases respectively, with 12 bases between them. Looked up from germline, CDR1 is SGHVS and CDR2 is FNYEAQ. The CDR3 is 13 amino acids. For this clone: Its antigen remains unknown.

The chain employs TRBV7-6 and TRBJ1-5; D perhaps matches TRBD1 (6 bases). This sample comprised PBMCs, obtained from a glioma patient whose treatment included an IDH1 peptide vaccine. This clonotype was obtained from a man in his fifties or sixties with glioma. CDR3 sequence (DNA): TGTGCCAGCAGCCAACAGGGTGGACAGCCCCAGCATTTT. This gives the protein CASSQQGGQPQHF.